Sequencing of this T cell receptor (beta chain) was carried out in a study of PD-1 blockade in classical Hodgkin lymphoma. On the study more broadly: Treatment was intravenous nivolumab, 3 mg/kg every 2 weeks, until progression.

CDR3 length: 14 amino acids. The ends were cut back, 5 bases at V and 2 bases at J, with 12 bases in the middle. Germline CDR1 reads MNHEY; CDR2 reads SVGAGI. This clone was seen more than once but under ten times. Its antigen is undetermined. Sequencing used immunoSEQ multiplex PCR; TCRdb keeps in-frame clones, though not all of them. Among tens of thousands of clones listed, more than 60% were seen once. As for time point: cycle 4 day 1 (C4D1), after 5 to 7 weeks of nivolumab. All trial patients relapsed after autologous stem cell transplantation. Investigators isolated CD4+ T cells from thawed PBMCs through magnetic negative selection. Study findings and constraints: Reported findings placed baseline TCR diversity lower in newly diagnosed patients (compared with healthy donors). Similar baseline diversity was found in complete responders and newly diagnosed patients. It was CD4+ TCR diversity, not CD8+, that rose significantly by C4D1.

The input for sequencing was CD4+ T cells from blood, taken before the fourth cycle of nivolumab. V is TRBV6-5 and J is TRBJ1-2; D is uncertain. This receptor was taken from a human donor with classical Hodgkin lymphoma. CDR3: CASSPGRLNYGYTF. The DNA for the CDR3 is TGTGCCAGCAGTCCCGGACGGCTGAACTATGGCTACACCTTC.